Following are 29 T cell receptor beta chains from one sample sequenced in a study of CD8 T cell repertoires and HIV-1 epitope variants. For these receptors, no antigen is known. Assay: immunoSEQ multiplex PCR; the TCRdb copy retains only in-frame clones and omits some. The sample holds 5,000 or so clones, around 74% seen once. Sequencing was carried out using cultured CD8+ T cells derived from PBMCs. The receptors were gathered from a male donor with HIV.

This clone was picked up a small number of times. The chain couples TRBV7-8 to TRBJ2-7, with 10 bases fitting TRBD2. The CDR3 covers 15 residues. The V segment lost 2 bases and the J segment 5 bases; nucleotides outside the gene matches: 6. CDR1 SGHVS and CDR2 FQNEAQ come from the germline V gene. This chain's CDR3 is CASSLFSSGRDEQYF. The CDR3 DNA reads TGTGCCAGCAGCTTATTTTCTAGCGGGAGAGACGAGCAGTACTTC.

The chain uses TRBV28 and TRBJ2-5, with no clear D. The J call may not be correct, given that the DNA end is closer to TRBJ2-7. The CDR3 contains 11 residues. Germline CDR1 reads MDHEN; CDR2 reads SYDVKM. In DNA form, the CDR3 reads TGTGCCAGCAGCAACTCCTACGAGCAGTACTTC. This gives the protein CASSNSYEQYF.

V gene TRBV7-9 combines with J gene TRBJ2-3; possibly TRBD2 for D (6 bases). The ends were cut back, 5 bases at V and 3 bases at J, with 15 bases in the middle. This CDR3 has 15 amino acids. CDR1 is SEHNR, CDR2 FQNEAQ, per germline (reference sequence). DNA of the CDR3: TGTGCCAGCAGCGCTCGGGACTCGGCGACAGATACGCAGTATTTT. Translation gives CASSARDSATDTQYF.

This chain links TRBV28 with TRBJ2-3; no clear D. Trimming cost V 2 bases and J 4 bases, with 7 bases left between them. The germline gives CDR1 MDHEN, CDR2 SYDVKM. The CDR3 length is 13 residues. CDR3: CASSLRFSDTQYF. In DNA form, the CDR3 reads TGTGCCAGCAGTTTAAGGTTCTCAGATACGCAGTATTTT.

This clone is a singleton in its sample. DNA for the CDR3: TGTGCCAGCAGCGGGACTAGCGAGTCCTACAATGAGCAGTTCTTC. This sequence encodes CASSGTSESYNEQFF. This chain uses TRBV7-9 with TRBJ2-1; 10 nucleotides line up with TRBD2. Per the germline V gene, CDR1 is SEHNR and CDR2 is FQNEAQ (reference sequence). The CDR3 runs 15 residues. The trim removed 5 bases at V and 1 base at J, leaving 2 bases unmatched. Complete variable domain (other parts from reference TRBV7-9 and TRBJ2-1): DTGVSQNPRHKITKRGQNVTFRCDPISEHNRLYWYRQTLGQGPEFLTYFQNEAQLEKSRLLSDRFSAERPKGSFSTLEIQRTEQGDSAMYLCASSGTSESYNEQFFGPGTRLTVL.

The chain recombines TRBV9 with TRBJ2-3, with a tentative D call TRBD1 (5 bases). The CDR3 covers 12 residues. V lost 3 bases and J lost 6, with 8 bases in between. The germline CDR1 and CDR2 sequences are SGDLS and YYNGEE. CDR3 nucleotide sequence: TGTGCCAGCAGCGCTTCAGGGGATACGCAGTATTTT. This gives the protein CASSASGDTQYF.

The V and J genes are TRBV5-7 and TRBJ2-4, with D perhaps TRBD2 (6 bases). TRBV5-7 is reported as an ORF; its role is uncertain. V lost 4 bases and J 3 bases, leaving 20 bases between the germline ends. The CDR3 sequence is 17 residues long. The CDR3 region is CASSGGWRDWDKNIQYF. CDR3 DNA sequence: TGTGCCAGCAGCGGCGGGTGGAGGGATTGGGACAAAAACATTCAGTACTTC.

This clone was observed a handful of times. The chain is built from TRBV7-9 and TRBJ2-7; 11 bases align to TRBD1. Germline V gene data show CDR1 as SEHNR and CDR2 as FQNEAQ (reference sequence). Losses at the gene ends were 0 bases for V and 3 bases for J; bases not matched to a gene: 4. CDR3 length: 16 residues. The CDR3 sequence is CASSLAGQGVDYEQYF. The CDR3, as DNA: TGTGCCAGCAGCTTAGCGGGACAGGGGGTGGACTACGAGCAGTACTTC.

This clone is deemed large. The chain joins TRBV27 to TRBJ2-7; D might be TRBD1 (6 bases). V lost 0 bases to trimming and J lost 0 bases, with 12 bases between them. The CDR3 is 16 residues long. Germline V CDR1 and CDR2: MNHEY, SMNVEV (reference sequence). DNA of the CDR3: TGTGCCAGCAGTTTATCACAGGGAACCCTCTCCTACGAGCAGTACTTC. This encodes CASSLSQGTLSYEQYF.

V gene TRBV29-1 combines with J gene TRBJ2-7; tentative D call: TRBD1 (6 bases). Germline V gives CDR1 SQVTM, CDR2 ANQGSEA. Trimming shortened V by 4 bases and J by 0 bases, and 13 bases separated the two germline ends. This CDR3 contains 14 residues. CDR3 loop: CSVGSPTGSYEQYF. CDR3 sequence (DNA): TGCAGCGTTGGGTCCCCGACAGGCTCCTACGAGCAGTACTTC.

J is TRBJ2-7 and V is TRBV7-9, with D possibly being TRBD2 (6 bases). CDR3 length: 17 residues. Trimming stripped 5 bases from V and 0 bases from J, with 20 bases between. Germline V CDR1 and CDR2: SEHNR, FQNEAQ (reference sequence). The CDR3: CASSQRPGTESSYEQYF. The CDR3 coding sequence is TGTGCCAGCAGCCAGAGACCCGGGACTGAGAGCTCCTACGAGCAGTACTTC.

The chain is built from TRBV27 and TRBJ2-1; D is uncertain. Germline V lookup: CDR1 MNHEY, CDR2 SMNVEV (reference sequence). The CDR3 consists of 13 residues. Trimming shortened V by 3 bases and J by 4 bases, and 7 bases separated the two germline ends. In DNA, the CDR3 is TGTGCCAGCAGTTTGCCCGGTTACAATGAGCAGTTCTTC. It codes for CASSLPGYNEQFF.

The V gene is TRBV11-3, the J gene TRBJ2-5, with 13 nucleotides matching TRBD2. From germline, CDR1 is SGHNT and CDR2 YENEEA. The CDR3 contains 15 residues. V was pared by 5 bases and J by 3 bases, with 3 bases of the junction left unmatched. CDR3 protein: CASSPGTSGEETQYF. CDR3 coding DNA: TGTGCCAGCAGCCCCGGGACTAGCGGGGAAGAGACCCAGTACTTC.

Remarks on this clone: A junction end diverges from the germline sequence, so it may reflect a read error. The rearrangement links TRBV7-9 to TRBJ2-7; a weak D match, TRBD2 (6 bases). Per germline, CDR1 SEHNR and CDR2 FQNEAQ (reference sequence). There are 19 residues in the CDR3. The DNA of the CDR3 is TGCGCCAGCAGCCAAGAGCCGGGAGCGGGCGCCCTGAGCTCCTACGAGCAGTACTTC. It specifies CASSQEPGAGALSSYEQYF.

V is TRBV9 and J is TRBJ1-4, with 8 positions matching TRBD1. V lost 5 bases, J lost 15 bases, and 15 bases stayed unmatched. The CDR3 is 14 amino acids. Germline V gene lookup returns CDR1 SGDLS and CDR2 YYNGEE. The CDR3 loop reads CASRPGTGSFELFF. CDR3 in DNA: TGTGCCAGCAGGCCCGGGACAGGATCTTTTGAGTTGTTTTTT.

Points on this clone: Different DNA sequences within this sample yield the same CDR3. This rearrangement joins TRBV4-3 to TRBJ1-4; tentative D call: TRBD1 (5 bases). V was cut by 0 bases and J by 8 bases, with 16 bases left in between. Germline-derived CDR1 and CDR2 are LGHNA and YSLEER. This CDR3 region has 16 residues. The CDR3 sequence is CASSQDGVGVREKLFF. The DNA of the CDR3 is TGCGCCAGCAGCCAAGATGGGGTGGGGGTCCGGGAAAAACTGTTTTTT.

The chain has TRBV19 and TRBJ1-1, with 8 nucleotides matching TRBD1. This CDR3 is 16 amino acids long. Germline V CDR1 and CDR2: LNHDA, SQIVND (reference sequence). V shed 0 bases and J 5 bases; nucleotides not matched to a gene: 8. The CDR3 DNA is TGTGCCAGTAGTATAGATCAGAGACAGGGGAATACTGAAGCTTTCTTT. It yields the protein CASSIDQRQGNTEAFF.

The chain is built from TRBV11-1 and TRBJ1-4; D is uncertain. Deletions cut 1 base from V and 5 bases from J, with 11 bases between. The germline V gene has CDR1 SGHAT and CDR2 FQDESV (reference sequence). This CDR3 contains 15 residues. CDR3 protein: CASSLGHPANEKLFF. The DNA for the CDR3 is TGTGCCAGCAGCTTAGGACACCCGGCAAATGAAAAACTGTTTTTT.

This clone was picked up one time. The genes are TRBV25-1 and TRBJ2-2; D might be TRBD1 (6 bases). The germline V gene has CDR1 MGHDK and CDR2 SYGVNS. The CDR3 has 16 amino acids. V was cut by 11 bases and J by 0 bases, with 19 bases left in between. CDR3 sequence (DNA): TGTGCCTCCAGGGACACCGGTGCTTCGAACACCGGGGAGCTGTTTTTT. Its translation: CASRDTGASNTGELFF.

This rearrangement joins TRBV6-5 to TRBJ1-1, with D maybe TRBD1 (5 bases). The CDR3 sequence is 13 residues long. V was pared by 2 bases and J by 4 bases, with 8 bases between. CDR1 is MNHEY and CDR2 is SVGAGI in the germline V gene. CDR3 sequence: CASSYRDPTEAFF. DNA for the CDR3: TGTGCCAGCAGTTACAGGGACCCCACTGAAGCTTTCTTT.

The CDR3 DNA follows: TGTGCCAGCAGCGTAGATCAGGTGCCTAATGAAAAACTGTTTTTT. Its translation is CASSVDQVPNEKLFF. The chain recombines TRBV9 with TRBJ1-4; D is uncertain. Germline CDR1 reads SGDLS; CDR2 reads YYNGEE. This CDR3 is 15 amino acids long. Between the trimmed V and J ends, which lost 0 bases and 3 bases, there was a span of 9 bases.

This clone showed up just once. V is TRBV6-1 and J is TRBJ1-5; no clear D gene. Trimming left V 5 bases short and J 0 bases short, with 11 bases between. CDR3 length: 15 amino acids. Germline V gene sequence: CDR1 MNHNS, CDR2 SASEGT. CDR3 residues: CASSPAFHSNQPQHF. The CDR3 DNA sequence: TGTGCCAGCAGTCCCGCTTTCCATAGCAATCAGCCCCAGCATTTT.

The V call is TRBV19, the J call TRBJ2-7, with 8 nucleotides matching TRBD1. Per the germline V gene, CDR1 is LNHDA and CDR2 is SQIVND (reference sequence). This CDR3 is 13 amino acids long. CDR3 sequence (DNA): TGTGCATCGAGGGGACAGGATACCTACGAGCAGTACTTC. Amino acids: CASRGQDTYEQYF. The variable domain in full, with the rest retrieved from reference TRBV19 and TRBJ2-7, is DGGITQSPKYLFRKEGQNVTLSCEQNLNHDAMYWYRQDPGQGLRLIYYSQIVNDFQKGDIAEGYSVSREKKESFPLTVTSAQKNPTAFYLCASRGQDTYEQYFGPGTRLTVT.

CDR3 bases: TGTGCCAGCAGTTCCCAAAACTTAGCCTACGAGCAGTACTTC. Translation gives CASSSQNLAYEQYF. V usage is TRBV28 and J usage is TRBJ2-7; D is uncertain. In germline, CDR1 is MDHEN, CDR2 SYDVKM. The CDR3 spans 14 residues. V was shortened by 4 bases and J by 2 bases, with 12 bases between the two germline ends.

The chain links TRBV6-1 to TRBJ1-1, with unresolved D. The CDR3 has 12 amino acids. V was trimmed by 10 bases and J by 1 base, leaving 10 bases between them. Looked up from germline, CDR1 is MNHNS and CDR2 is SASEGT. CDR3 residues: CATQLGNTEAFF. CDR3 DNA: TGTGCCACTCAATTGGGGAACACTGAAGCTTTCTTT.

The V gene is TRBV7-9, the J gene TRBJ2-1; a weak D match, TRBD2 (6 bases). Germline V gene data show CDR1 as SEHNR and CDR2 as FQNEAQ (reference sequence). The CDR3 is made up of 15 amino acids. The V end was cut by 3 bases, the J end by 6 bases, with 15 bases between. The CDR3, as DNA: TGTGCCAGCAGCTTGTCGGGACGGGGGATCAATGAGCAGTTCTTC. Protein: CASSLSGRGINEQFF.

The chain uses TRBV10-3 and TRBJ2-6, with TRBD1 identical over 9 bases. The CDR3 sequence is 16 residues long. The J segment lost 2 bases and the V segment lost 6 bases, leaving 5 bases of the junction unmatched. In germline, CDR1 is ENHRY, CDR2 SYGVKD. The CDR3 nucleotides are TGTGCCATCAGGACCGGGGACAGGGCTGGGGCCAACGTCCTGACTTTC. The encoded protein is CAIRTGDRAGANVLTF.

V is TRBV10-1 and J is TRBJ2-1; D is unclear. The V gene's germline CDR1 is WNHNN and CDR2 SYGVQD (reference sequence). Trimming left V 6 bases short and J 6 bases short, with 27 bases between. The CDR3 loop spans 18 amino acids. For the CDR3, the DNA is TGCGCCAGCAGGAATGGGAACCTTGACTTGTCTCGTTGCAATGAGCAGTTCTTC. This gives the protein CASRNGNLDLSRCNEQFF.

The V call is TRBV28, the J call TRBJ1-2; the D gene is possibly TRBD1 (5 bases). V shed 5 bases and J shed 6 bases, with 16 bases lying between them. Germline values: CDR1 MDHEN, CDR2 SYDVKM. This CDR3 comprises 14 residues. The CDR3 nucleotides are TGTGCCAGCAGTCCCTTCTCCAGGGAGCATGGCTACACCTTC. Its translation: CASSPFSREHGYTF.